The T cell receptor beta chain described here comes from a study of T cells in Graves' hyperthyroidism and ophthalmopathy. This clonotype was picked up many times. Authors of the study amplified TCR beta CDR3 regions from RNA transcripts. Using the HTBI primer set, a first-round RT-PCR was run on the TCR CDR3. Using its own MiXCR run on the multiplex PCR reads, TCRdb lists one record per CDR3 protein. The sample has roughly 93,000 distinct CDR3 sequences, around 42% seen once. Germline CDR1 and CDR2: GTSNPN and SVGIG (reference sequence). J gave up 7 bases and V 5 bases, and 3 bases lay outside the gene matches. CDR3 size: 14 residues.

The TCR originated in a woman in her thirties with Graves' hyperthyroidism. The J gene is TRBJ2-2, the V gene TRBV30; 14 nucleotides match TRBD2. The sequenced sample was peripheral blood or thyroid tissue (not recorded which). CDR3 residues: CAWGLAGGHGELFF. The CDR3 DNA reads TGTGCCTGGGGACTAGCGGGAGGTCACGGGGAGCTGTTTTTT.